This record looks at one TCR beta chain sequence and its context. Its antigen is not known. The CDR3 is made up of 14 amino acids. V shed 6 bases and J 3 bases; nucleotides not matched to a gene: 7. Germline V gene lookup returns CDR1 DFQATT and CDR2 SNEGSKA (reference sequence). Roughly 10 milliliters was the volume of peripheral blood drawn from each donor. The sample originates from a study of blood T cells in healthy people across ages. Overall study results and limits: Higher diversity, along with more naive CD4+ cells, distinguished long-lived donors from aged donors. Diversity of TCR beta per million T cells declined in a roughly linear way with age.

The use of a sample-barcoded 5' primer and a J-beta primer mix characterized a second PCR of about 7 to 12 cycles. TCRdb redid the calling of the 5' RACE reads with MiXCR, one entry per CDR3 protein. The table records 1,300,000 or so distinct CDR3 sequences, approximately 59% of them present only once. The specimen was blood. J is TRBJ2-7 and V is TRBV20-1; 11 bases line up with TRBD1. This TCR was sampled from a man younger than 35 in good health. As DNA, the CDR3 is TGCAGTGCCCCCGGGACAGGGGGGATCTACGAGCAGTACTTC. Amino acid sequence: CSAPGTGGIYEQYF.